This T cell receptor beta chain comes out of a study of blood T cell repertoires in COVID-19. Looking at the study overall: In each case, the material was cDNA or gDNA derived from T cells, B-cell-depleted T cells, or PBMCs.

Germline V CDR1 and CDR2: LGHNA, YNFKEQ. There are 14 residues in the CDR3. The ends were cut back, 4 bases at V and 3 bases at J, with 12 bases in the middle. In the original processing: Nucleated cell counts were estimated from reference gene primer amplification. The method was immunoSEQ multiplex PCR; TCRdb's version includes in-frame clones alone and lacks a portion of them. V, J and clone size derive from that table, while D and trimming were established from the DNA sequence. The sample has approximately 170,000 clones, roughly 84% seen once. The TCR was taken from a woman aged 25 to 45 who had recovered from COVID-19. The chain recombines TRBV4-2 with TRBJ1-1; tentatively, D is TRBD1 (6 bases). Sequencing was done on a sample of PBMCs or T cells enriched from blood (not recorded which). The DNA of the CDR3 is TGTGCCAGCAGCCGCCAGGGGAGGGACACTGAAGCTTTCTTT. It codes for CASSRQGRDTEAFF.